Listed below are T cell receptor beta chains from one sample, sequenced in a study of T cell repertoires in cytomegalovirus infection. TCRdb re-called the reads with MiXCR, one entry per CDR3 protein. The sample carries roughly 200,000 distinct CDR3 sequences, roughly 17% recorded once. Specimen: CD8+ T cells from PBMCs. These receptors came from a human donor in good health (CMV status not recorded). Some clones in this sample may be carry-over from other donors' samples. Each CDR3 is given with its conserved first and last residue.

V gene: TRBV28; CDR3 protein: CASSFFGDHEQYF
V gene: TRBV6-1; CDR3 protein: CANPTPRAGKGTDTQYF
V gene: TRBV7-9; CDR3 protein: CASSPASTSYEQYF
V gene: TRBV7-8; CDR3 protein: CATLQGIEAFF
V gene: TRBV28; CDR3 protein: CASSLRGRSEAFF
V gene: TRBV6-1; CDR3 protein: CASSGGTGSNEQFF
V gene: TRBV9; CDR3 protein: CASSVGGTARGGSPLHF
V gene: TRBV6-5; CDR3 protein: CASSQNPGLIPYEQYF
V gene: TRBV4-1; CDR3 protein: CASSQEGYSNQPQHF
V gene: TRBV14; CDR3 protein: CASSQASWDFAF
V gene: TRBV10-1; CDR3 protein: CASSDDSMNTEAFF
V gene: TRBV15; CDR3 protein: CATSRDRASYEQYF
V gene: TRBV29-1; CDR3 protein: CSVPGGREQFF
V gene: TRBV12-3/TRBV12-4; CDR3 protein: CASSSDRLNTEAFF
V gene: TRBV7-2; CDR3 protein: CASSPNGFSYNEQFF
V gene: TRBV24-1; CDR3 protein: CATSDLPGRKAFF
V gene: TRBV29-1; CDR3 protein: CSVLSSSYYGYTF
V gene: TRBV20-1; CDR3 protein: CSARGVTSGGASEQYF
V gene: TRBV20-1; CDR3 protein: CSVGLAVYEQYF
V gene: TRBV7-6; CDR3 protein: CASSWETSGGYNEQFF
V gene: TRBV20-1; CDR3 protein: CSARPAGTTEAFF
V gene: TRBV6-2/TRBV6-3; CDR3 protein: CASSSPRGMNTEAFF
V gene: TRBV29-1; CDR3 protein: CSVPAGDRGNGYTF
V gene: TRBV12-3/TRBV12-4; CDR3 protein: CASGPTGYTDTQYF
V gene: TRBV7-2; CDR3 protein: CASSLPVREMVRNSPLHF
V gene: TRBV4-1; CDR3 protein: CASSQAAGTYNEQFF
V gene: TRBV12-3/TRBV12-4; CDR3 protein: CASSPPFTGPGEQYF
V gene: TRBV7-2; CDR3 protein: CASSRAGNSNQPQHF
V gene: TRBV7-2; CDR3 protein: CASSFGGGPRGDEQFF
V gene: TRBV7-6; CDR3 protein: CASSLLGQGGEKLFF
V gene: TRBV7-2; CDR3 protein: CASSLDRDRGGYEQFF
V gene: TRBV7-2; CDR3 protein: CASSLNGRLTTYNEQFF
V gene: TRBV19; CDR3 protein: CASSIAGSSYNEQFF
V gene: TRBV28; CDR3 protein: CASSYQPQHF
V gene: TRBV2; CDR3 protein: CASRAGQTSTDTQYF
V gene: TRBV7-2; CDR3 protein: CASSLNRARTGNTIYF
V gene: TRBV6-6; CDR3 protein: CASKRGQGIYEQYF
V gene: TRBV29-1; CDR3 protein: CSVEPGRDVRKAFF
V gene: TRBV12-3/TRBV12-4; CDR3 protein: CASSLSQGAGTQYF
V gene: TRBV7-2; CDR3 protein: CASSPADRGYQPQHF
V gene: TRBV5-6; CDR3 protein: CASFGAESGANVLTF
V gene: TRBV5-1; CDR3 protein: CASSLIPDSSGNTIYF
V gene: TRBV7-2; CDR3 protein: CASSLGLTGGLYEQYF
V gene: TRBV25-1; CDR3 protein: CASSPRGSTEAFF
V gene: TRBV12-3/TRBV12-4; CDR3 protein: CASRPSGGDHEQYF